The entry below describes one TCR beta chain. One base away lies a much larger clone, so this may be a sequencing read error. The final CDR3 position lacks the conserved phenylalanine or tryptophan, pointing to a likely read error. The data derive from a study of human T cells and chemical hapten exposure. Indicated time point: patch test 2, 6 weeks after DPC sensitization. Treatment defined: therapeutic diphenylcyclopropenone sensitization with weekly scalp DPC. Unique molecular identifiers were linked by the library to individual cDNA molecules. TCRdb re-derived calls from the RACE reads in MiXCR, one entry per CDR3 protein. The sample records more than 80,000 distinct CDR3 sequences, about 10% being singletons. The germline CDR1 and CDR2 sequences are SGHTA and FQGNSA. V trimming: 0 bases; J trimming: 6 bases; junction bases outside the gene matches: 4. The CDR3 covers 16 residues.

The source is a woman in her 50s with alopecia areata. Some clones in this sample may be carry-over from other donors' samples. Sequenced here: whole blood, sampled in connection with sensitization to the hapten diphenylcyclopropenone (DPC). This rearrangement joins TRBV7-2 to TRBJ2-2; 10 nucleotides align to TRBD2. In DNA, the CDR3 is TGTGCCAGCAGCTTAGCTGCCCTAGCGGGAGCCGGGGAGCTGTTTCTT. The encoded protein is CASSLAALAGAGELFL.